What follows is one T cell receptor beta chain and its context. The data stem from a study of blood T cell repertoires in COVID-19. The overall study: Samples taken during acute and convalescent COVID-19 were collected in the United States, Italy and Spain. The analysed material was cDNA or gDNA that came from T cells, B-cell-depleted T cells, or PBMCs.

As handled by the study authors: For nucleated cells, counts were estimated from reference gene primer amplification. Using immunoSEQ multiplex PCR, the repertoire was profiled, and TCRdb retains in-frame clones only, with some absent. The V and J calls and clone size come from that table; D and trimming were worked out from the DNA. The sample has about 230,000 clones, approximately 80% seen once. Germline lookup yields CDR1 MNHEY and CDR2 SVGEGT. Trimming took 4 bases from V and 10 from J, leaving 8 bases between them. The CDR3 runs 11 residues. This chain uses TRBV6-2 or TRBV6-3 with TRBJ2-4, with D uncertain. The origin of this receptor is a woman between 40 and 55 years old who had recovered from COVID-19. Source material: peripheral blood. The CDR3 DNA sequence: TGTGCCAGCAGTTTTTTAGATATTCAGTACTTC. Its protein is CASSFLDIQYF.